These 8 T cell receptor beta chains were all obtained from the same sample, sequenced in a study of CD8+ T cells in alopecia areata. Treatment described: oral pan-JAK inhibitor, 5-10 mg twice daily. Reverse transcribed after extraction, RNA yielded cDNA as the sequencing template. Sequencing used immunoSEQ multiplex PCR; TCRdb keeps in-frame clones, though not all of them. In the table there are fewer than 200,000 clones, around three fifths of which are singletons. The sample in question was CD8+ T cells sorted from blood, obtained at week 24, from a patient treated with tofacitinib. All receptors come from a human donor with alopecia areata.

This clone appeared once. This chain links TRBV7-9 with TRBJ2-5; D call uncertain. The V gene lost 5 bases and the J gene lost 3 bases, with 13 bases spanning the gap. This CDR3 comprises 14 residues. Germline V gene lookup returns CDR1 SEHNR and CDR2 FQNEAQ (reference sequence). CDR3 sequence (DNA): TGTGCCAGCAGCCCCCCGAGAACCGAAGAGACCCAGTACTTC. It codes for CASSPPRTEETQYF.

The gene calls are TRBV7-9 and TRBJ2-7, with D perhaps TRBD2 (6 bases). Trimming shortened V by 5 bases and J by 7 bases, and 15 bases separated the two germline ends. The CDR3 is 13 residues long. CDR1 and CDR2 (germline): SEHNR, FQNEAQ (reference sequence). The CDR3 bases are TGTGCCAGCAGCCCGGGGGTCGGGGAGGAGCAGTACTTC. Translating gives CASSPGVGEEQYF.

In this sample, this clone turned up a few times. The CDR3 reads CAISESVEAFF. DNA for the CDR3: TGTGCCATCAGTGAATCAGTAGAAGCTTTCTTT. The V gene is TRBV10-3, the J gene TRBJ1-1; D uncertain. The CDR3 has 11 amino acids. The germline CDR1 and CDR2 sequences are ENHRY and SYGVKD. Trimming took 3 bases from V and 8 from J, leaving 7 bases between them.

Only a few counts were recorded for this clone. The genes are TRBV27 and TRBJ2-3; maybe TRBD1 (5 bases). CDR1 is MNHEY, CDR2 SMNVEV, per germline (reference sequence). V lost 5 bases and J lost 3, with 12 bases in between. The CDR3 contains 14 residues. CDR3 in DNA: TGTGCCAGCAGTGGGGCCCTTACGACAGATACGCAGTATTTT. Encoded protein: CASSGALTTDTQYF.

This clone came up a few times. The chain employs TRBV6-5 and TRBJ2-4; no clear D gene. The germline gives CDR1 MNHEY, CDR2 SVGAGI. Trimming removed 2 bases at V and 2 bases at J, with 10 bases between. The CDR3 length is 15 residues. The CDR3 reads CASSYPRPPKNIQYF. CDR3 coding DNA: TGTGCCAGCAGTTACCCCAGGCCCCCCAAAAACATTCAGTACTTC.

V and J are TRBV7-6 and TRBJ1-2; TRBD1 might be the D (6 bases). The CDR3 extends over 15 amino acids. Trimming shortened V by 4 bases and J by 4 bases, and 16 bases separated the two germline ends. Germline V lookup: CDR1 SGHVS, CDR2 FNYEAQ. The CDR3 sequence is CASSSTRGRGYGYTF. CDR3 in DNA: TGTGCCAGCAGCTCGACCAGGGGCCGGGGCTATGGCTACACCTTC.

This chain connects TRBV2 to TRBJ2-7; perhaps TRBD2 as D (6 bases). The CDR3 extends over 13 amino acids. V lost 10 bases and J 3 bases, leaving 16 bases between the germline ends. Germline values: CDR1 SNHLY, CDR2 FYNNEI. The CDR3 nucleotides are TGTGCCACCGAAGAGGCGGGACGCTACGAGCAGTACTTC. Protein sequence: CATEEAGRYEQYF.

The V call is TRBV27, the J call TRBJ2-1; no definite D call. CDR1 and CDR2 (germline): MNHEY, SMNVEV (reference sequence). Trimming left V 5 bases short and J 2 bases short, with 7 bases between. The CDR3 contains 13 residues. The CDR3 sequence: CASSPKAYNEQFF. The CDR3 DNA is TGTGCCAGCAGTCCTAAGGCCTACAATGAGCAGTTCTTC.